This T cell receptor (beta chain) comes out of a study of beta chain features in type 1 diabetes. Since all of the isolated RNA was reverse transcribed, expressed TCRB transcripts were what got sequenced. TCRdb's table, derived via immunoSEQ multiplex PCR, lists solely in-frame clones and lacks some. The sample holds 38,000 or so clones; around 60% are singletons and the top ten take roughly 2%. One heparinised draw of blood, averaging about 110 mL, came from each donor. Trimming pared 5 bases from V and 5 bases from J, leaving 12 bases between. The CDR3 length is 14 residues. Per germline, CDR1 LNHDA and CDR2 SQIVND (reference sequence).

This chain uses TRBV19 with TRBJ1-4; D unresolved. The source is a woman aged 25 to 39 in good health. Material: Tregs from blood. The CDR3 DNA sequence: TGTGCCAGTAGTGGGTCCAGGCTCAATGAAAAACTGTTTTTT. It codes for CASSGSRLNEKLFF. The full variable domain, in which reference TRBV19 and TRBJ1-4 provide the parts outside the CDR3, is DGGITQSPKYLFRKEGQNVTLSCEQNLNHDAMYWYRQDPGQGLRLIYYSQIVNDFQKGDIAEGYSVSREKKESFPLTVTSAQKNPTAFYLCASSGSRLNEKLFFGSGTQLSVL.